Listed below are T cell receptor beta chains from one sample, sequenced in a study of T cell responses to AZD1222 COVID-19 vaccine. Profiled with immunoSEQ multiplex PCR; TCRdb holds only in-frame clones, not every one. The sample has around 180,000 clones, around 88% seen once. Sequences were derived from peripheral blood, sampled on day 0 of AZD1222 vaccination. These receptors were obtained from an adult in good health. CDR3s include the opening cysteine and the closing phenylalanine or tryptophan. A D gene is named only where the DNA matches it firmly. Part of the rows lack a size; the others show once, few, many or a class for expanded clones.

CDR3aa: CASSQGVNLYEQYF; CDR3nt: TGTGCCAGCAGCCAGGGTGTCAACCTCTACGAGCAGTACTTC; j_gene: TRBJ2-7; abundance: once; v_gene: TRBV16; d_gene: NA
CDR3aa: CASSFGGISPLHF; CDR3nt: TGTGCCAGCAGCTTCGGGGGCATCTCACCCCTCCACTTT; j_gene: TRBJ1-6; abundance: NA; v_gene: TRBV7-3; d_gene: NA
CDR3aa: CASSLSAVLGAFF; CDR3nt: TGTGCCAGCAGCTTATCGGCAGTCCTCGGGGCTTTCTTT; j_gene: TRBJ1-1; abundance: few; v_gene: TRBV7-9; d_gene: NA
CDR3aa: CASSWSYNSPLHF; CDR3nt: TGTGCCAGCAGCTGGTCCTATAATTCACCCCTCCACTTT; j_gene: TRBJ1-6; abundance: NA; v_gene: TRBV27; d_gene: NA
CDR3aa: CASSRTGEGDTDTQYF; CDR3nt: TGTGCCAGCAGCCGGACAGGCGAGGGGGACACAGATACGCAGTATTTT; j_gene: TRBJ2-3; abundance: NA; v_gene: TRBV9; d_gene: TRBD1
CDR3aa: CASSRVGGNQETQYF; CDR3nt: TGTGCCAGTAGTAGGGTCGGGGGGAACCAAGAGACCCAGTACTTC; j_gene: TRBJ2-5; abundance: NA; v_gene: TRBV19; d_gene: TRBD2
CDR3aa: CASRELRGSRADTQYF; CDR3nt: TGTGCCAGCAGGGAACTCCGGGGGAGTCGGGCAGATACGCAGTATTTT; j_gene: TRBJ2-3; abundance: NA; v_gene: TRBV6-1; d_gene: NA
CDR3aa: CASRVEGYEQYF; CDR3nt: TGTGCCAGCAGGGTAGAGGGCTACGAGCAGTACTTC; j_gene: TRBJ2-7; abundance: NA; v_gene: TRBV2; d_gene: NA
CDR3aa: CASSFLTSGGYEQYF; CDR3nt: TGTGCCAGCAGCTTCTTGACTAGCGGGGGCTACGAGCAGTACTTC; j_gene: TRBJ2-7; abundance: NA; v_gene: TRBV2; d_gene: TRBD2
CDR3aa: CASSQNPGATYEQYF; CDR3nt: TGTGCCAGCAGCCAAAATCCCGGGGCGACCTACGAGCAGTACTTC; j_gene: TRBJ2-7; abundance: NA; v_gene: TRBV7-2; d_gene: NA
CDR3aa: CASSVWAVETRPNTGELFF; CDR3nt: TGTGCCAGCAGTGTCTGGGCGGTCGAGACTAGACCGAACACCGGGGAGCTGTTTTTT; j_gene: TRBJ2-2; abundance: NA; v_gene: TRBV2; d_gene: NA
CDR3aa: CASNLQGAGEKLFF; CDR3nt: TGTGCCAGCAACCTACAGGGGGCGGGTGAAAAACTGTTTTTT; j_gene: TRBJ1-4; abundance: once; v_gene: TRBV6-4; d_gene: TRBD1
CDR3aa: CASSLYGRESTDTQYF; CDR3nt: TGTGCCAGCAGTTTATACGGCAGGGAGAGCACAGATACGCAGTATTTT; j_gene: TRBJ2-3; abundance: NA; v_gene: TRBV27; d_gene: NA
CDR3aa: CAWSVRRGYGYTF; CDR3nt: TGTGCCTGGAGTGTACGCAGGGGCTATGGCTACACCTTC; j_gene: TRBJ1-2; abundance: NA; v_gene: TRBV30; d_gene: NA
CDR3aa: CASSYNISNQPQHF; CDR3nt: TGTGCCAGCAGCTATAACATTAGCAATCAGCCCCAGCATTTT; j_gene: TRBJ1-5; abundance: NA; v_gene: TRBV5-5; d_gene: NA
CDR3aa: CASRLITGSGSEAFF; CDR3nt: TGTGCCAGCAGACTTATAACAGGGTCAGGCTCTGAAGCTTTCTTT; j_gene: TRBJ1-1; abundance: NA; v_gene: TRBV5-5; d_gene: NA
CDR3aa: CASSQISGNTIYF; CDR3nt: TGCGCCAGCAGCCAGATCTCTGGAAACACCATATATTTT; j_gene: TRBJ1-3; abundance: NA; v_gene: TRBV4-1; d_gene: NA
CDR3aa: CASSQSGSKAFF; CDR3nt: TGTGCCAGCAGCCAAAGTGGGTCCAAAGCTTTCTTT; j_gene: TRBJ1-1; abundance: NA; v_gene: TRBV13; d_gene: NA
CDR3aa: CASSINVLAGGYNEQFF; CDR3nt: TGTGCCAGCAGCATTAACGTTCTAGCGGGGGGGTACAATGAGCAGTTCTTC; j_gene: TRBJ2-1; abundance: once; v_gene: TRBV21-1; d_gene: NA
CDR3aa: CASSSDGAGAGELFF; CDR3nt: TGTGCCAGCAGCTCCGATGGGGCCGGGGCCGGGGAGCTGTTTTTT; j_gene: TRBJ2-2; abundance: NA; v_gene: TRBV7-7; d_gene: NA
CDR3aa: CASSSWGGSYNEQFF; CDR3nt: TGTGCCAGCAGCTCATGGGGGGGCTCCTACAATGAGCAGTTCTTC; j_gene: TRBJ2-1; abundance: NA; v_gene: TRBV6-2/TRBV6-3; d_gene: TRBD2
CDR3aa: CASSRGRANEKLFF; CDR3nt: TGTGCCAGCAGTCGGGGGAGGGCCAATGAAAAACTGTTTTTT; j_gene: TRBJ1-4; abundance: NA; v_gene: TRBV2; d_gene: NA
CDR3aa: CATSRDPTSNQPQHF; CDR3nt: TGTGCCACCAGCAGGGATCCCACAAGCAATCAGCCCCAGCATTTT; j_gene: TRBJ1-5; abundance: NA; v_gene: TRBV15; d_gene: NA
CDR3aa: CASSQDRDPQGSGYTF; CDR3nt: TGCGCCAGCAGCCAAGATAGGGATCCCCAGGGAAGTGGCTACACCTTC; j_gene: TRBJ1-2; abundance: NA; v_gene: TRBV4-1; d_gene: NA
CDR3aa: CASSSGQAVNYGYTF; CDR3nt: TGTGCCAGCAGCTCGGGACAGGCAGTTAACTATGGCTACACCTTC; j_gene: TRBJ1-2; abundance: NA; v_gene: TRBV7-2; d_gene: TRBD1
CDR3aa: CASSVEWGLSHTDTQYF; CDR3nt: TGTGCCAGCAGCGTAGAGTGGGGACTCTCCCACACAGATACGCAGTATTTT; j_gene: TRBJ2-3; abundance: NA; v_gene: TRBV9; d_gene: NA
CDR3aa: CASSPTRGGTRRNEQFF; CDR3nt: TGTGCCAGCAGCCCCACCCGGGGGGGGACTCGTCGCAATGAGCAGTTCTTC; j_gene: TRBJ2-1; abundance: NA; v_gene: TRBV7-9; d_gene: TRBD2
CDR3aa: CASTIGTPWGGYTF; CDR3nt: TGTGCCAGCACGATCGGGACACCCTGGGGTGGCTACACCTTC; j_gene: TRBJ1-2; abundance: NA; v_gene: TRBV5-6; d_gene: NA
CDR3aa: CASSLSSTLSYNEQFF; CDR3nt: TGTGCCAGCAGCTTAAGTAGCACTCTCTCCTACAATGAGCAGTTCTTC; j_gene: TRBJ2-1; abundance: NA; v_gene: TRBV7-3; d_gene: NA
CDR3aa: CASRTPRGAEQYF; CDR3nt: TGTGCCAGTAGAACTCCGCGTGGGGCCGAGCAGTACTTC; j_gene: TRBJ2-7; abundance: few; v_gene: TRBV19; d_gene: NA
CDR3aa: CASSQDPGGTRRQTQYF; CDR3nt: TGTGCCAGCAGCCAAGATCCCGGGGGGACCCGCCGGCAGACCCAGTACTTC; j_gene: TRBJ2-5; abundance: NA; v_gene: TRBV3-1/TRBV3-2; d_gene: TRBD2